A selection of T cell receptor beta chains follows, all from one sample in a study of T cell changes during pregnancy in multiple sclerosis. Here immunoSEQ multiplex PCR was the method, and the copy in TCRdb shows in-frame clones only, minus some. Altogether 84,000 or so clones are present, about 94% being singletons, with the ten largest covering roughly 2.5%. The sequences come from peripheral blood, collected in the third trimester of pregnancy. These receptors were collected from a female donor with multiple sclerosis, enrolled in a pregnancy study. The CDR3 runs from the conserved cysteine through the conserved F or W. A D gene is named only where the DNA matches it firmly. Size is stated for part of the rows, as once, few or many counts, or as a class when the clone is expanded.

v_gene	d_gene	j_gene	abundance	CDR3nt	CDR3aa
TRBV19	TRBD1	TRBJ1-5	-	TGTGCCAGTAGCCAAGGACAGGGTGGCCAGCCCCAGCATTTT	CASSQGQGGQPQHF
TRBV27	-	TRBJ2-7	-	TGTGCCAGCAGTTTCGGACAGTTATACGAGCAGTACTTC	CASSFGQLYEQYF
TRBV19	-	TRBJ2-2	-	TGTGCCAGTAGTATTCTGGGGGAGCTGTTTTTT	CASSILGELFF
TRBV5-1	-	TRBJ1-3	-	TGCGCCAGCAGCTGGGAGAGGCAAGTCTCTGGAAACACCATATATTTT	CASSWERQVSGNTIYF
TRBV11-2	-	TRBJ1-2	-	TGTGCCAGCAGCCCATCCGGTCACCCGGGTGGCTACACCTTC	CASSPSGHPGGYTF
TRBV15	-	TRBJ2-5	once	TGTGCCACCAGCAAGACCGGGTCTCAAGAGACCCAGTACTTC	CATSKTGSQETQYF
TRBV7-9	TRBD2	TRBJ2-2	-	TGTGCCAGCAGTCCGCCCGGGACTAGTAGCGGGGAGCTGTTTTTT	CASSPPGTSSGELFF
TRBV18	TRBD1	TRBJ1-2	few	TGTGCCAGCTCACCCTCAGACAGGGCTGATGGCTACACCTTC	CASSPSDRADGYTF
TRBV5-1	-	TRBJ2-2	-	TGCGCCAGCAGCTTGGCGGTAGGGGACACCGGGGAGCTGTTTTTT	CASSLAVGDTGELFF
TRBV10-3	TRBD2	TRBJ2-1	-	TGTGCCATCAGTGAGAGACTAGCGGGCTCCTCCTACAATGAGCAGTTCTTC	CAISERLAGSSYNEQFF
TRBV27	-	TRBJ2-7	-	TGTGCCAGCAGTCTTTTGGGCTTAACGAGCGAGCAGTACTTC	CASSLLGLTSEQYF
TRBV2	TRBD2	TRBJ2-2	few	TGTGCCAGCAACCTAGCGGAGACCGGGGAGCTGTTTTTT	CASNLAETGELFF
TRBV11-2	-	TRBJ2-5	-	TGTGCCAGCAGCCCGTTAGCCGAGACCCAGTACTTC	CASSPLAETQYF
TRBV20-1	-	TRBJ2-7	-	TGCAGTGCCGGGGACTACGAGCAGTACTTC	CSAGDYEQYF
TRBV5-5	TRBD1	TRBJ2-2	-	TGTGCCAGCAGCTCAGGGGGTCCCGGGGAGCTGTTTTTT	CASSSGGPGELFF
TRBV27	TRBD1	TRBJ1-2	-	TGTGCCAGCAGCCACTCCACAGGGGACTATGGCTACACCTTC	CASSHSTGDYGYTF
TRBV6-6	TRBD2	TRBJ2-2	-	TGTGCCAGCAGCCCCAGCGGGGGGGACACCGGGGAGCTGTTTTTT	CASSPSGGDTGELFF
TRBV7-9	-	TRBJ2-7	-	TGTGCCAGCAGCTTAACTTCCCTATCCTACGAGCAGTACTTC	CASSLTSLSYEQYF
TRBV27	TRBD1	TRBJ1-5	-	TGTGCCAGCAGTAAACGACAGGGGGCAGGACAGCCCCAGCATTTT	CASSKRQGAGQPQHF
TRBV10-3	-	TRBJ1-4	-	TGTGCCATCAGTGCCGAGGGTGAAAAACTGTTTTTT	CAISAEGEKLFF
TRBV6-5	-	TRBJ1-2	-	TGTGCCAGCTGGGAGGGGTTAAGGGGGGGCTACACCTTC	CASWEGLRGGYTF
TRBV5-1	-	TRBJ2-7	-	TGCGCCAGCAGCTCCTCCGGGACAACGGGCGAGCAGTACTTC	CASSSSGTTGEQYF
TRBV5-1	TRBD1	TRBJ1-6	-	TGCGCCAGCAGCTCGGGACAGGGGAATTCACCCCTCCACTTT	CASSSGQGNSPLHF
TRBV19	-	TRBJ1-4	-	TGTGCCAGTATGGACAGATTGGGCAATGAAAAACTGTTTTTT	CASMDRLGNEKLFF
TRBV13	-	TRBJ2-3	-	TGTGCCAGCAGCTTAACGGGCGGGAACACAGATACGCAGTATTTT	CASSLTGGNTDTQYF
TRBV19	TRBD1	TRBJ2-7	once	TGTGCCAGTAGTACGGACAGGGGCAGCTCCTACGAGCAGTACTTC	CASSTDRGSSYEQYF
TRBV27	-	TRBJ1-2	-	TGTGCCAGCAGCATAGGGGCCCGAAGGCAGGGGCATTTAGGCTACACCTTC	CASSIGARRQGHLGYTF
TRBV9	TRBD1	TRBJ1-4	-	TGTGCCAGCAGCGTCGACAGGGGATCTAATGAAAAACTGTTTTTT	CASSVDRGSNEKLFF
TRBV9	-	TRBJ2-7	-	TGTGCCAGCAGCGCCGGAGGGAGTGATACCTACGAGCAGTACTTC	CASSAGGSDTYEQYF
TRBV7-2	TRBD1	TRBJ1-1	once	TGTGCCAGCAGCTTAATTACAGGGGACACTGAAGCTTTCTTT	CASSLITGDTEAFF
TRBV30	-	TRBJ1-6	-	TGTGCCTGGAGTGTACGCGGAAACTCCTATAATTCACCCCTCCACTTT	CAWSVRGNSYNSPLHF
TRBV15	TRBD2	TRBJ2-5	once	TGTGCCACCAGCGCCCTGGGGGGGGAGTACCAAGAGACCCAGTACTTC	CATSALGGEYQETQYF
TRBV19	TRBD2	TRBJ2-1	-	TGTGCCAGTAGTATTGGGTCCCGCGGGGGGGCGGGTAATGAGCAGTTCTTC	CASSIGSRGGAGNEQFF
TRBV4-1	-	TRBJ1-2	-	TGCGCCAGCAGCCAAGAGGGAGGGGACTATGGCTACACCTTC	CASSQEGGDYGYTF
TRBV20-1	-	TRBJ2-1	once	TGCAGTGCTAGAGATAGAAATGAGCAGTTCTTC	CSARDRNEQFF
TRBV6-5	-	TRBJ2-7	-	TGTGCCAGCAGTTACTCGAGAGGGAAGGAGCAGTACTTC	CASSYSRGKEQYF
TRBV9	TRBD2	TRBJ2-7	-	TGTGCCAGCAGCCCAAAGCGGGGGGGTAACGAGCAGTACTTC	CASSPKRGGNEQYF
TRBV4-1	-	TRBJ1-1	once	TGCGCCAGCAGCCAAGGAGGAGGTGAAGCTTTCTTT	CASSQGGGEAFF
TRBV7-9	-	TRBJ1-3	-	TGTGCCAGCAGCCCGGAGCACTCTGGAAACACCATATATTTT	CASSPEHSGNTIYF
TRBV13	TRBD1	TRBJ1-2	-	TGTGCCAGCAGTTCCGGGACAGTCTATGGCTACACCTTC	CASSSGTVYGYTF
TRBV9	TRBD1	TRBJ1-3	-	TGTGCCAGCAGCCAACAGGGGTACGGAAACACCATATATTTT	CASSQQGYGNTIYF
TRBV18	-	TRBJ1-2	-	TGTGCCAGCTCACCACTAGACAGAGCTAACTATGGCTACACCTTC	CASSPLDRANYGYTF
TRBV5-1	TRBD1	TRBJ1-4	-	TGCGCCAGCAGCTTGGGGGGACAGTTAAATGAAAAACTGTTTTTT	CASSLGGQLNEKLFF
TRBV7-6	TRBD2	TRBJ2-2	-	TGTGCCAGCAGTCTTTATCTTGCGGGGGGCCGCACCGGGGAGCTGTTTTTT	CASSLYLAGGRTGELFF
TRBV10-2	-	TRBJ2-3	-	TGCGCCAGCAGAACAACAGGGGGACTAACAGATACGCAGTATTTT	CASRTTGGLTDTQYF
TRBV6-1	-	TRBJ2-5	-	TGTGCCAGCAGTGAAGCTCTCCGTGGGGGGGGCCGGGAGACCCAGTACTTC	CASSEALRGGGRETQYF
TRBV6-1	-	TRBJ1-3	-	TGTGCCAGCAGTCTAGACTTCTCTGGAAACACCATATATTTT	CASSLDFSGNTIYF
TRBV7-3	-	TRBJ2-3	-	TGTGCCAGCAGCCCGTCCACTACTGATACGCAGTATTTT	CASSPSTTDTQYF
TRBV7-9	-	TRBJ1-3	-	TGTGCCAGCAGCTTATATCGCCCAGATGGAAACACCATATATTTT	CASSLYRPDGNTIYF
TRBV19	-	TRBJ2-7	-	TGTGCCAGTAGCGAACCCGGACTGAGAAGGTACGAGCAGTACTTC	CASSEPGLRRYEQYF
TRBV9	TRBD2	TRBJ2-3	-	TGTGCCAGCAGCGTAGCGGAGCGGGGGAACACAGATACGCAGTATTTT	CASSVAERGNTDTQYF
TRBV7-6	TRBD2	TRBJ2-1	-	TGTGCCAGCAGCTCGAGCGGGGGGGTTTACAATGAGCAGTTCTTC	CASSSSGGVYNEQFF
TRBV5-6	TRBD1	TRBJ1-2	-	TGTGCCAGCAGCCCGGGGACAGGGCGCACCTTC	CASSPGTGRTF
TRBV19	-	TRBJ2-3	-	TGTGCCAGTAGTATAACCGGGACTCGAAACACAGATACGCAGTATTTT	CASSITGTRNTDTQYF